These 24 T cell receptor beta chains originate from one sample sequenced in a study of T cells expressing NK-cell markers. TCRdb re-called the 5' RACE reads, yielding one record per CDR3 amino acid sequence without DNA. The sample data list about half a million distinct CDR3 sequences. The sequencing input was blood T cells: a sorted CD56 or NKG2C T cell subset, CD4+ or CD8+ T cells, or bulk PBMC T cells (not recorded which). All receptors come from a woman between 45 and 60 years old in good health.

The chain carries TRBV20-1 and TRBJ2-7. CDR1 and CDR2 (germline): DFQATT, SNEGSKA (reference sequence). The CDR3 sequence is 13 residues long. The CDR3 here is CSASPLVSGEQYF.

This chain uses TRBV20-1 with TRBJ2-5; TCRdb outputs TRBD2, but without DNA this stays unchecked. Germline-derived CDR1 and CDR2 are DFQATT and SNEGSKA (reference sequence). The CDR3 consists of 17 residues. The CDR3: CSASRTSSRRRQETQYF.

The gene calls are TRBV4-2 and TRBJ2-2; absent DNA, TCRdb's TRBD2 call cannot be checked. The CDR3 runs to 15 residues. Germline V gene lookup returns CDR1 LGHNA and CDR2 YNFKEQ. CDR3 region: CASSQRDGSTGELFF.

The chain joins TRBV20-1 to TRBJ1-5. From germline, CDR1 is DFQATT and CDR2 SNEGSKA (reference sequence). This CDR3 spans 13 amino acids. This chain's CDR3 is CSAPRPGSRSQHF.

The V call is TRBV27, the J call TRBJ2-5; TCRdb reports TRBD2, a call that lacks DNA to check it against. The CDR3 spans 14 residues. Germline-derived CDR1 and CDR2 are MNHEY and SMNVEV (reference sequence). CDR3 in amino acids: CASSSGTYQETQYF.

The chain couples TRBV7-3 to TRBJ2-3. The CDR3 has 13 amino acids. The germline gives CDR1 SGHTA, CDR2 FQGTGA. CDR3 protein: CASNLDVRDTQYF.

The gene calls are TRBV11-2 and TRBJ1-2. Germline V gives CDR1 SGHAT, CDR2 FQNNGV. The CDR3 covers 15 residues. The CDR3 is CASSQPRDWFYGYTF.

The chain joins TRBV4-1 to TRBJ2-1; the TCRdb D gene call, TRBD2, has no DNA to confirm it. The CDR3 extends over 17 amino acids. Per germline, CDR1 MGHRA and CDR2 YSYEKL. CDR3 protein: CASSQASLPRTGNEQFF.

V is TRBV7-7 and J is TRBJ2-2; as DNA is missing, the TRBD2 call by TCRdb cannot be tested. This CDR3 has 18 residues. CDR1 SSHAT and CDR2 FNYEAQ come from the germline V gene (reference sequence). CDR3 protein: CASSLGPGLSANTGELFF.

The CDR3 protein is CASSSRGGRNTEAFF. The chain joins TRBV11-2 to TRBJ1-1; there is no DNA to check the TCRdb D call of TRBD1. CDR1 and CDR2 (germline): SGHAT, FQNNGV. This CDR3 contains 15 residues.

The rearrangement links TRBV11-3 to TRBJ2-1; TCRdb returns TRBD2, unconfirmable since there is no DNA. The CDR3 is made up of 16 amino acids. Germline values: CDR1 SGHNT, CDR2 YENEEA. The CDR3 is CASSIASGSSRNEQFF.

The CDR3 is CASRGGQGFYEQYF. V and J are TRBV27 and TRBJ2-7; the D call from TCRdb, TRBD1, cannot be confirmed without DNA. The CDR3 contains 14 residues. Germline-derived CDR1 and CDR2 are MNHEY and SMNVEV (reference sequence).

The chain employs TRBV4-1 and TRBJ2-1; the D call of TRBD1 rests on TCRdb alone, since no DNA is present to check it. The germline gives CDR1 MGHRA, CDR2 YSYEKL. The CDR3 sequence is 17 residues long. CDR3 loop: CASSQDATGPPYNEQFF.

The rearrangement joins TRBV12-3 or TRBV12-4 to TRBJ1-1. The CDR3 has 13 residues. CDR3 residues: CASYQDSGTEAFF.

The V call is TRBV4-1, the J call TRBJ2-1; the TCRdb D gene call, TRBD2, has no DNA to confirm it. Germline V gene sequence: CDR1 MGHRA, CDR2 YSYEKL. The CDR3 is 13 residues long. The CDR3 loop is CASSQFRRVGQFF.

This chain joins TRBV5-1 and TRBJ2-7; TCRdb selects TRBD2, and the lack of DNA leaves this call unchecked. This CDR3 region has 17 residues. Germline lookup yields CDR1 SGHRS and CDR2 YFSETQ. The CDR3 loop reads CASSRFGTSGRSNEQYF.

CDR3 residues: CASRAAGGGSYNEQFF. This chain uses TRBV5-1 with TRBJ2-1; the TCRdb call, TRBD2, lacks DNA for checking. The CDR3 is 16 amino acids. CDR1 and CDR2 from the germline V gene are SGHRS and YFSETQ.

The chain couples TRBV11-2 to TRBJ2-7; absent DNA, TCRdb's TRBD1 call cannot be checked. This CDR3 is built from 14 residues. Germline V gene data show CDR1 as SGHAT and CDR2 as FQNNGV. CDR3 sequence: CASSLSTGTGEQYF. The whole variable domain, remainder taken from reference TRBV11-2 and TRBJ2-7, is EAGVAQSPRYKIIEKRQSVAFWCNPISGHATLYWYQQILGQGPKLLIQFQNNGVVDDSQLPKDRFSAERLKGVDSTLKIQPAKLEDSAVYLCASSLSTGTGEQYFGPGTRLTVT.

The chain has TRBV4-1 and TRBJ2-3; with no DNA, the TCRdb D assignment of TRBD1 cannot be verified. The germline V gene encodes CDR1 MGHRA and CDR2 YSYEKL. The CDR3 runs to 13 residues. The CDR3 sequence: CASSQIVPDTQYF.

This chain connects TRBV10-3 to TRBJ2-3; TCRdb lists TRBD2, though no DNA is available to test this call. CDR1 and CDR2 from the germline V gene are ENHRY and SYGVKD. CDR3 length: 15 residues. The CDR3 here is CAISGGTFGSDTQYF.

This chain joins TRBV2 and TRBJ2-2; TCRdb names TRBD1, which stays unverified in the absence of DNA. Germline V gene sequence: CDR1 SNHLY, CDR2 FYNNEI. CDR3 length equals 16 residues. CDR3 loop: CASSSDRAYNTGELFF.

The rearrangement joins TRBV12-3 or TRBV12-4 to TRBJ2-3; there is no DNA to check the TCRdb D call of TRBD2. This CDR3 region has 18 residues. The CDR3 loop reads CASSSLRGRFLSTDTQYF.

The chain combines TRBV6-5 with TRBJ2-2; TCRdb picks TRBD2, but there is no DNA to check that call. Germline V gives CDR1 MNHEY, CDR2 SVGAGI. The CDR3 length is 17 residues. CDR3 residues: CASSYSVLAGNTGELFF.

This chain links TRBV20-1 with TRBJ1-6. CDR3 length equals 14 residues. The germline V gene encodes CDR1 DFQATT and CDR2 SNEGSKA (reference sequence). This CDR3 is CSAKGDSYNSPLHF.